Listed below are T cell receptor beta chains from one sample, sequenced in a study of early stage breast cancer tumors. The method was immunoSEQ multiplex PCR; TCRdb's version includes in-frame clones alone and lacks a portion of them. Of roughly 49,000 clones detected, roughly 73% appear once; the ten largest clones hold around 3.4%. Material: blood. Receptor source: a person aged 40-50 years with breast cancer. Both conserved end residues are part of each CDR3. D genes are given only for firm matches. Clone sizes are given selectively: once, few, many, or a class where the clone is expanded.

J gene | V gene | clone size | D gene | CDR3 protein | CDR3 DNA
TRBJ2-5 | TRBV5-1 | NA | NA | CASSLGASQETQYF | TGCGCCAGCAGTTTAGGGGCTTCCCAAGAGACCCAGTACTTC
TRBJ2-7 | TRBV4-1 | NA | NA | CASSRLSTYEQYF | TGCGCCAGCAGTAGACTCTCAACCTACGAGCAGTACTTC
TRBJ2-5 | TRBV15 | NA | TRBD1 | CATSRARARGQETQYF | TGTGCCACCAGCAGAGCGCGGGCCAGGGGGCAGGAGACCCAGTACTTC
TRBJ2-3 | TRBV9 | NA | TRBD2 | CASSVASQGLAGDTQYF | TGTGCCAGCAGCGTAGCTAGTCAGGGACTAGCGGGAGATACGCAGTATTTT
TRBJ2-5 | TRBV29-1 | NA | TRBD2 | CSVERTRGETQYF | TGCAGCGTTGAAAGGACTAGGGGAGAGACCCAGTACTTC
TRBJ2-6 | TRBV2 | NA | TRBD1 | CASTGTGYISGANVLTF | TGTGCCAGCACCGGGACAGGGTATATCTCTGGGGCCAACGTCCTGACTTTC
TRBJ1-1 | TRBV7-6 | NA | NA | CASSLLTGMNTEAFF | TGTGCCAGCAGCTTACTGACAGGAATGAACACTGAAGCTTTCTTT
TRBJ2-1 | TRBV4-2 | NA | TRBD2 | CASSQDPAGVSDNEQFF | TGTGCCAGCAGCCAAGATCCTGCGGGAGTATCTGACAATGAGCAGTTCTTC
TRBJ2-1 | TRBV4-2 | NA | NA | CASSRTYEQFF | TGTGCCAGCAGCCGGACCTATGAGCAGTTCTTC
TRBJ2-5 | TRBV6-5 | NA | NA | CASSFRETQYF | TGTGCCAGCAGTTTTCGAGAGACCCAGTACTTC
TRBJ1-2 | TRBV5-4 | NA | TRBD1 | CASSPGQGMNYGYTF | TGTGCCAGCAGCCCGGGACAGGGGATGAACTATGGCTACACCTTC
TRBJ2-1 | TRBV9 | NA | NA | CASSPRRERDEQFF | TGTGCCAGCAGCCCCCGCCGAGAGAGAGATGAGCAGTTCTTC
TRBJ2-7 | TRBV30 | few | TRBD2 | CAWSRSGLSSYEQYF | TGTGCCTGGAGCCGTAGCGGGCTTAGCTCCTACGAGCAGTACTTC
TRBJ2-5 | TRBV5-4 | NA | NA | CASTGGQETQYF | TGTGCCAGCACAGGGGGGCAAGAGACCCAGTACTTC
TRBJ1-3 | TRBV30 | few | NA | CAWRTGGNTIYF | TGTGCCTGGAGGACAGGTGGAAACACCATATATTTT
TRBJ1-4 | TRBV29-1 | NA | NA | CSVLGGTNEKLFF | TGCAGCGTTTTGGGAGGGACTAATGAAAAACTGTTTTTT
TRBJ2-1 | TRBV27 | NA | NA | CASRPRVQQIGEQFF | TGTGCCAGCCGCCCTCGAGTCCAGCAAATAGGGGAGCAGTTCTTC
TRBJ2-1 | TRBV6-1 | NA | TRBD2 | CASSWSSGSEQFF | TGTGCCAGCAGTTGGTCTAGCGGGAGTGAGCAGTTCTTC
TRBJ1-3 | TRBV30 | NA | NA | CAWSSDNRNTIYF | TGTGCCTGGAGTTCGGACAACCGAAACACCATATATTTT
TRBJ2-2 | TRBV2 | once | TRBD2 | CASLREPSNTGELFF | TGTGCCAGCCTGCGGGAGCCCTCGAACACCGGGGAGCTGTTTTTT
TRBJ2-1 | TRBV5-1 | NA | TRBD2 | CASSPRTSGGTEQFF | TGCGCCAGCAGCCCCCGGACTAGCGGGGGCACTGAGCAGTTCTTC
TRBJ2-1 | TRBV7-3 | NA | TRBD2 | CASSLYSGRGDNEQFF | TGTGCCAGCAGCTTATATAGCGGGAGGGGGGACAATGAGCAGTTCTTC
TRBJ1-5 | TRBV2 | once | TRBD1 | CASRDGQGGNQPQHF | TGTGCCAGCAGAGACGGACAGGGGGGCAATCAGCCCCAGCATTTT
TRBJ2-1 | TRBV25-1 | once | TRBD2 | CASSPSGRSRPSYNEQFF | TGTGCCAGCAGTCCTAGCGGTAGATCCCGCCCTTCCTACAATGAGCAGTTCTTC
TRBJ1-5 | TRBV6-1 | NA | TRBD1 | CASSDISGGASNQPQHF | TGTGCCAGCAGTGACATTTCAGGGGGCGCGAGCAATCAGCCCCAGCATTTT
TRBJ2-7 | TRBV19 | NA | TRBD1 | CASSRTGGGLGQYF | TGTGCCAGTAGCCGGACAGGGGGAGGGCTCGGGCAGTACTTC
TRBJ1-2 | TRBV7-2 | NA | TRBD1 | CASSLEVTGFGYTF | TGTGCCAGCAGCTTAGAAGTGACAGGGTTTGGCTACACCTTC
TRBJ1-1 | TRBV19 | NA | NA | CASTHSRGTEAFF | TGTGCCAGTACTCACAGCAGGGGCACTGAAGCTTTCTTT